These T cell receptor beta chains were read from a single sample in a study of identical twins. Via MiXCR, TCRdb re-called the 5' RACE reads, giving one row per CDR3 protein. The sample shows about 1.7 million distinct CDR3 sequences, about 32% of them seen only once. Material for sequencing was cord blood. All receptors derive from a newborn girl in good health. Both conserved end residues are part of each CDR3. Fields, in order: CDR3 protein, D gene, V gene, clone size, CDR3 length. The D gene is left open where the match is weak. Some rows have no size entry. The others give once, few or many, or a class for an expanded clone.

CDR3aa: CASSEALPGSYGYTF
d_gene: NA
v_gene: TRBV2
abundance: NA
len: 15

CDR3aa: CATDSTEEDQPQHF
d_gene: NA
v_gene: TRBV24-1
abundance: NA
len: 14

CDR3aa: CASTPGTTNYGYTF
d_gene: NA
v_gene: TRBV5-1
abundance: NA
len: 14

CDR3aa: CASSEARTGGAYGYTF
d_gene: TRBD1
v_gene: TRBV6-1
abundance: few
len: 16

CDR3aa: CSAKGLASTDTQYF
d_gene: TRBD2
v_gene: TRBV20-1
abundance: NA
len: 14

CDR3aa: CASSQQDWDNEQYF
d_gene: NA
v_gene: TRBV7-9
abundance: NA
len: 14

CDR3aa: CATSDLSEETQYF
d_gene: NA
v_gene: TRBV24-1
abundance: NA
len: 13

CDR3aa: CASSLGITRLATNYEQYF
d_gene: NA
v_gene: TRBV7-9
abundance: many
len: 18

CDR3aa: CSAPNWGEQFF
d_gene: NA
v_gene: TRBV20-1
abundance: few
len: 11

CDR3aa: CASRGVWDTQYF
d_gene: NA
v_gene: TRBV10-2
abundance: NA
len: 12

CDR3aa: CASSSTGGIEKLFF
d_gene: TRBD1
v_gene: TRBV7-6
abundance: NA
len: 14

CDR3aa: CASSVENSGTSGRYEQFF
d_gene: TRBD2
v_gene: TRBV9
abundance: NA
len: 18

CDR3aa: CASRTLRGTGELFF
d_gene: NA
v_gene: TRBV2
abundance: NA
len: 14

CDR3aa: CASTRQGNEKLFF
d_gene: TRBD1
v_gene: TRBV7-9
abundance: NA
len: 13

CDR3aa: CASSNSGQSSYEQYF
d_gene: TRBD1
v_gene: TRBV7-9
abundance: NA
len: 15

CDR3aa: CASSDVRGKIYGYTF
d_gene: NA
v_gene: TRBV5-1
abundance: few
len: 15

CDR3aa: CSARPGLATYEQYF
d_gene: TRBD2
v_gene: TRBV20-1
abundance: NA
len: 14

CDR3aa: CASRKRPSYEQYF
d_gene: NA
v_gene: TRBV12-3/TRBV12-4
abundance: NA
len: 13

CDR3aa: CASSFPGLAGSYEQFF
d_gene: TRBD2
v_gene: TRBV12-3/TRBV12-4
abundance: NA
len: 16

CDR3aa: CSVDRGGGTDTQYF
d_gene: TRBD2
v_gene: TRBV29-1
abundance: few
len: 14

CDR3aa: CASTQRGRETQYF
d_gene: NA
v_gene: TRBV3-1
abundance: NA
len: 13

CDR3aa: CASSLTSGDEQYF
d_gene: TRBD2
v_gene: TRBV12-3/TRBV12-4
abundance: many
len: 13

CDR3aa: CASSVTSGSKGLFVQFF
d_gene: TRBD2
v_gene: TRBV9
abundance: NA
len: 17

CDR3aa: CSASWTGENQPQHF
d_gene: TRBD1
v_gene: TRBV20-1
abundance: NA
len: 14

CDR3aa: CASSLTGGSANEKLFF
d_gene: TRBD1
v_gene: TRBV5-1
abundance: NA
len: 16

CDR3aa: CASSAGGGYEQFF
d_gene: TRBD1
v_gene: TRBV5-1
abundance: NA
len: 13

CDR3aa: CASSYSVAGSSYEQYF
d_gene: TRBD2
v_gene: TRBV6-5
abundance: NA
len: 16

CDR3aa: CASSLGPYNSPLHF
d_gene: NA
v_gene: TRBV7-2
abundance: many
len: 14

CDR3aa: CSARDLRGGYQPQHF
d_gene: NA
v_gene: TRBV20-1
abundance: NA
len: 15

CDR3aa: CASTNYPPPGTEAFF
d_gene: NA
v_gene: TRBV27
abundance: NA
len: 15

CDR3aa: CASSLAGTRVQETQYF
d_gene: TRBD2
v_gene: TRBV7-2
abundance: NA
len: 16

CDR3aa: CSTGQGEKNEQFF
d_gene: TRBD1
v_gene: TRBV29-1
abundance: NA
len: 13

CDR3aa: CSVEMFRLRETQYF
d_gene: NA
v_gene: TRBV29-1
abundance: NA
len: 14

CDR3aa: CASSLSGIAFF
d_gene: NA
v_gene: TRBV6-5
abundance: few
len: 11

CDR3aa: CASSLVTGTYNEQYF
d_gene: NA
v_gene: TRBV7-9
abundance: NA
len: 15

CDR3aa: CASSLAEFQLAAEQFF
d_gene: TRBD2
v_gene: TRBV5-1
abundance: few
len: 16

CDR3aa: CASSFTATGARQFF
d_gene: TRBD1
v_gene: TRBV27
abundance: few
len: 14

CDR3aa: CASSYQGVGAEAFF
d_gene: TRBD1
v_gene: TRBV6-5
abundance: NA
len: 14

CDR3aa: CASSHTPIHTDTQYF
d_gene: NA
v_gene: TRBV28
abundance: NA
len: 15

CDR3aa: CSARARASPDYEQYF
d_gene: NA
v_gene: TRBV20-1
abundance: few
len: 15